A single T cell receptor beta chain is shown here with its context. The PCR had 60 Vbeta and 13 Jbeta primers. Study processing details: Later, roughly 86 million unique TCR beta chains were counted in an analysis, and around 11 million of them were shared. Libraries were prepared by immunoSEQ multiplex PCR; TCRdb keeps only in-frame clonotypes and omits some of them. That table gives V, J and clone size, and the DNA gave D and trimming. The sample has about 120,000 clones; over 65% are singletons. These data originate in a study of cytomegalovirus exposure and HLA in healthy donors. The CDR3 is 14 residues long. V lost 6 bases, J lost 3 bases, and 14 bases lay in between. Germline assignment: CDR1 LNHDA and CDR2 SQIVND (reference sequence).

Material: PBMCs. The chain combines TRBV19 with TRBJ1-1; D is perhaps TRBD1 (5 bases). This receptor was taken from a female donor in good health and CMV-seronegative. The CDR3 region is CASRWGEGDTEAFF. CDR3 DNA: TGTGCCAGTAGATGGGGCGAAGGGGACACTGAAGCTTTCTTT.